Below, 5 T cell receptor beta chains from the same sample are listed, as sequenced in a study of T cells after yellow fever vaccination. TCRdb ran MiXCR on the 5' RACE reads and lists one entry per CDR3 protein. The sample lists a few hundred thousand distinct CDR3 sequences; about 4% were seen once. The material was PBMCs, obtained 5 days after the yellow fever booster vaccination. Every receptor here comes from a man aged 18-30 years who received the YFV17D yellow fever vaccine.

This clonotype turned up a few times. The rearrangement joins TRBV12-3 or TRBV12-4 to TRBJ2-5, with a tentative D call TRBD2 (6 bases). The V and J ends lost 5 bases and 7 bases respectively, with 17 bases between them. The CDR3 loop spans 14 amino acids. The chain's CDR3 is CASSIRDSGGTQYF. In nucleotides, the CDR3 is TGTGCCAGCAGTATCCGGGACTCCGGCGGGACCCAGTACTTC.

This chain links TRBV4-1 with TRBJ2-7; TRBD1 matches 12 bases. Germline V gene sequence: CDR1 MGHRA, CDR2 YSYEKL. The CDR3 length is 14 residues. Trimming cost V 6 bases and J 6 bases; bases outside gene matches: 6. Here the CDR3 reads CASRSGTGGVEQYF. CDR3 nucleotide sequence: TGCGCCAGCAGGTCGGGGACAGGGGGCGTCGAGCAGTACTTC.

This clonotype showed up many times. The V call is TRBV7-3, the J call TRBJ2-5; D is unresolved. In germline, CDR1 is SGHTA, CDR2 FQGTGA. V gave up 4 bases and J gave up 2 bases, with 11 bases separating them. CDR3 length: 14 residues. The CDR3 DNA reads TGTGCCAGCAGCTACCGAGGCAGACAAGAGACCCAGTACTTC. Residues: CASSYRGRQETQYF.

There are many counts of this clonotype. The CDR3, as DNA: TGTGCCAGCAGCTTGGCAAGTTGGCTAGAGGAGACCCAGTACTTC. This gives the protein CASSLASWLEETQYF. The rearrangement uses TRBV5-4 and TRBJ2-5; D gene unclear. Trimming removed 0 bases at V and 5 bases at J, with 14 bases between. CDR3 length: 15 amino acids. Germline assignment: CDR1 SGHNT and CDR2 YYREEE (reference sequence).

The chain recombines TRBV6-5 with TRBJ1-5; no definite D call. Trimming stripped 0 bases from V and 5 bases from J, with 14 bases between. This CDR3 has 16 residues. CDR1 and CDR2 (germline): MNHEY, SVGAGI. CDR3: CASSYSNDGIDQPQHF. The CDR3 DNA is TGTGCCAGCAGTTACTCGAACGACGGAATCGATCAGCCCCAGCATTTT.